The present TCR beta chain was sequenced within a study of blood T cell repertoires in COVID-19. Study background: PBMCs, B-cell-depleted T cells, or T cells were the source of the cDNA or gDNA that made up the material.

Measured with immunoSEQ multiplex PCR; TCRdb has only the in-frame clones, and not every one. The sample includes under 300,000 clones, around 91% seen only once; the top ten take under 2.5%. This clone was seen once. The CDR3 spans 16 residues. From germline, CDR1 is SGHTA and CDR2 FQGNSA. Trimming left V 1 base short and J 1 base short, with 13 bases between. The sequence was collected from a woman aged 55-75 years with COVID-19, enrolled during active disease. The sequenced sample consisted of peripheral blood. V gene TRBV7-2 combines with J gene TRBJ1-1; no clear D. The CDR3 DNA sequence: TGTGCCAGCAGCTTAGTTGATTTGGCCCAGAACACTGAAGCTTTCTTT. Translating it yields CASSLVDLAQNTEAFF.